The present T cell receptor beta chain was sequenced within a study of glioma-infiltrating T cells after dendritic cell vaccination. Time point reported: after dendritic cell vaccination, including at tumor progression/relapse. Fresh-frozen tumor tissue and more than two years of survival data were available for all. V was pared by 5 bases and J by 4 bases, with 6 bases of the junction left unmatched. Germline-derived CDR1 and CDR2 are SGHTA and FQGTGA. The CDR3 has 15 amino acids. The PCR used 60 V beta and 13 J beta primers. Using immunoSEQ multiplex PCR, the repertoire was profiled, and TCRdb retains in-frame clones only, with some absent. There are 99,000 or so clones in the sample; over 80% occur only once, and 5.4% lies in the top ten.

This TCR was sampled from a human donor with glioblastoma. The chain uses TRBV7-3 and TRBJ2-1; 9 bases map to TRBD2. The material sequenced was blood, taken after dendritic cell vaccination. DNA for the CDR3: TGTGCCAGCAGCGCGGGACTAGCAGAATACAATGAGCAGTTCTTC. Its protein is CASSAGLAEYNEQFF.